The T cell receptor beta chain under discussion was sequenced for a study of shared clonotypes between healthy human individuals. CD45RO-negative CD8 cells positively selected for CCR7 made up the naive population, which excluded terminally differentiated effector memory CD45RA+ cells. After removal of 3 bases from V and 4 bases from J, the junction contained 3 bases not matched to a gene. The V gene's germline CDR1 is SGDLS and CDR2 YYNGEE. This CDR3 has 15 residues. The data were produced by immunoSEQ multiplex PCR, yet TCRdb's version contains in-frame clones alone and is incomplete. Counted here are about 2.1 million clones, 90% to 95% occurring once; the ten biggest clones make up roughly 1.8%.

The chain uses TRBV9 and TRBJ1-4, with 10 bases lining up with TRBD1. Sequences were obtained from naive CD8+ T cells from PBMCs. The clonotype originates from a man younger than 35 in good health. Some clones in this sample may be carry-over from other donors' samples. As DNA, the CDR3 is TGTGCCAGCAGCGCGACAGGGGGCCTTAATGAAAAACTGTTTTTT. As protein: CASSATGGLNEKLFF. Together with reference TRBV9 and TRBJ1-4, the CDR3 gives the full variable domain: DSGVTQTPKHLITATGQRVTLRCSPRSGDLSVYWYQQSLDQGLQFLIQYYNGEERAKGNILERFSAQQFPDLHSELNLSSLELGDSALYFCASSATGGLNEKLFFGSGTQLSVL.